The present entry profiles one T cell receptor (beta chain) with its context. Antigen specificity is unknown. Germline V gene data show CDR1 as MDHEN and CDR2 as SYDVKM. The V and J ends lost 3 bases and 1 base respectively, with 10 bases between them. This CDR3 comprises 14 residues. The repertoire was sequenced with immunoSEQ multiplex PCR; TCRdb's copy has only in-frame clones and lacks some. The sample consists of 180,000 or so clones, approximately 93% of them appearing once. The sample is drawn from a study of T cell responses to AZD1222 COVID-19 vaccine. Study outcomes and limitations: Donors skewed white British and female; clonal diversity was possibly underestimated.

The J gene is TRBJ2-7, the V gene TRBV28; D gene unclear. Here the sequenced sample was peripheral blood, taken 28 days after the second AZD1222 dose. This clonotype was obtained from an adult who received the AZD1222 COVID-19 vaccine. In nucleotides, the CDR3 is TGTGCCAGCAGTTTCCCACTTGGATCCTACGAGCAGTACTTC. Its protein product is CASSFPLGSYEQYF.